Listed below are T cell receptor beta chains from one sample, sequenced in a study of blood T cell repertoires in COVID-19. Assay used: immunoSEQ multiplex PCR; TCRdb lists only in-frame clones, some missing. Here the sample spans roughly 230,000 clones, around 83% being singletons. Sequencing was carried out using PBMCs or T cells enriched from blood (not recorded which). The receptor set was obtained from a woman aged 45-65 years who had been exposed to COVID-19. Each CDR3 is given with its conserved first and last residue. Each record gives: J gene, clone size, V gene, D gene, CDR3 DNA, CDR3 protein. A D gene is named only where the DNA matches it firmly. Where a row states a size, it is once, few, many or the class of an expanded clone; other rows omit it.

j_call: TRBJ2-7
clone_size: once
v_call: TRBV6-5
d_call: TRBD1
cdr3_nt: TGTGCCTATGATTCCGGGACAGACGTCTACGAGCAGTACTTC
cdr3_aa: CAYDSGTDVYEQYF

j_call: TRBJ1-3
clone_size: once
v_call: TRBV30
d_call: -
cdr3_nt: TGTGCCTGGAGTGATGGTCTTTTACTTAGCTCTGGAAACACCATATATTTT
cdr3_aa: CAWSDGLLLSSGNTIYF

j_call: TRBJ2-3
clone_size: -
v_call: TRBV3-1/TRBV3-2
d_call: -
cdr3_nt: TGTGCCAGCAGCCAAAGACTACAGGGCGGGACAGATACGCAGTATTTT
cdr3_aa: CASSQRLQGGTDTQYF

j_call: TRBJ1-1
clone_size: few
v_call: TRBV3-1/TRBV3-2
d_call: -
cdr3_nt: TGTGCCAGCAGCCCCACAAGTTACACTGAAGCTTTCTTT
cdr3_aa: CASSPTSYTEAFF

j_call: TRBJ2-7
clone_size: once
v_call: TRBV10-2
d_call: -
cdr3_nt: TGCGCCAGCAAAGGGGGGGCCCCCTACGAGCAGTACTTC
cdr3_aa: CASKGGAPYEQYF

j_call: TRBJ1-6
clone_size: -
v_call: TRBV10-1
d_call: TRBD1
cdr3_nt: TGCGCCAGCAGTTTCAGGGGGAATAATTCACCCCTCCACTTT
cdr3_aa: CASSFRGNNSPLHF

j_call: TRBJ1-4
clone_size: -
v_call: TRBV3-1/TRBV3-2
d_call: -
cdr3_nt: TGTGCCAGCAGCCAAGACAGAGAAAAACTGTTTTTT
cdr3_aa: CASSQDREKLFF

j_call: TRBJ2-1
clone_size: -
v_call: TRBV29-1
d_call: -
cdr3_nt: TGCAGCGTTGGAGCTCCCAATGAGCAGTTCTTC
cdr3_aa: CSVGAPNEQFF

j_call: TRBJ2-2
clone_size: -
v_call: TRBV12-3/TRBV12-4
d_call: -
cdr3_nt: TGTGCCACCGGGGATGGTAACGGGGAGCTGTTTTTT
cdr3_aa: CATGDGNGELFF

j_call: TRBJ1-1
clone_size: -
v_call: TRBV13
d_call: -
cdr3_nt: TGTGCCAGCAGCTTTAGCCCCCCGCTGACAGCTAACACTGAAGCTTTCTTT
cdr3_aa: CASSFSPPLTANTEAFF

j_call: TRBJ2-7
clone_size: once
v_call: TRBV6-2/TRBV6-3
d_call: TRBD2
cdr3_nt: TGTGCCAGCAGTCGGGGACTAGCGTACCACGAGCAGTACTTC
cdr3_aa: CASSRGLAYHEQYF

j_call: TRBJ1-2
clone_size: few
v_call: TRBV5-6
d_call: -
cdr3_nt: TGTGCCAGCAGCTTGGCCGGGAATGGCTACACCTTC
cdr3_aa: CASSLAGNGYTF

j_call: TRBJ2-3
clone_size: -
v_call: TRBV11-2
d_call: TRBD1
cdr3_nt: TGTGCCAGCAGCCGGGACAGGGGGCAGGGAGATACGCAGTATTTT
cdr3_aa: CASSRDRGQGDTQYF

j_call: TRBJ1-2
clone_size: -
v_call: TRBV5-8
d_call: -
cdr3_nt: TGTGCCAGCAGCTTGCGCGGCGGAACGGGGGGCTACACCTTC
cdr3_aa: CASSLRGGTGGYTF

j_call: TRBJ2-5
clone_size: -
v_call: TRBV10-3
d_call: TRBD2
cdr3_nt: TGTGCCATCAGTCGGATTCGTTTGGCGGCCGGGGGGGAGACCCAGTACTTC
cdr3_aa: CAISRIRLAAGGETQYF

j_call: TRBJ1-2
clone_size: -
v_call: TRBV29-1
d_call: -
cdr3_nt: TGCAGCGTTGAAGACCGAGGCGTTTATGGCTACACCTTC
cdr3_aa: CSVEDRGVYGYTF

j_call: TRBJ2-1
clone_size: once
v_call: TRBV7-2
d_call: TRBD2
cdr3_nt: TGTGCCAGCAGCCTGTATAGCGGGGGGGCCAGGAATGAGCAGTTCTTC
cdr3_aa: CASSLYSGGARNEQFF

j_call: TRBJ1-1
clone_size: -
v_call: TRBV7-9
d_call: TRBD1
cdr3_nt: TGTGCCAGCAGCTTAGGAGCACCTGACAGGGCCCCTTTCTTT
cdr3_aa: CASSLGAPDRAPFF

j_call: TRBJ2-7
clone_size: -
v_call: TRBV6-2/TRBV6-3
d_call: TRBD1
cdr3_nt: TGTGCCAGCAGTTGGGACAGAACCCACGAGCAGTACTTC
cdr3_aa: CASSWDRTHEQYF

j_call: TRBJ2-5
clone_size: -
v_call: TRBV5-6
d_call: -
cdr3_nt: TGTGCCAGCAGCTTCTCGGGTAGGGAGACCCAGTACTTC
cdr3_aa: CASSFSGRETQYF

j_call: TRBJ1-1
clone_size: -
v_call: TRBV15
d_call: TRBD1
cdr3_nt: TGTGCCACCAGCAGCGGGGACAGGGGGAACACTGAAGCTTTCTTT
cdr3_aa: CATSSGDRGNTEAFF

j_call: TRBJ1-2
clone_size: -
v_call: TRBV30
d_call: -
cdr3_nt: TGTGCCTGGAATGGAGGGCGCGGCAATGGCTACACCTTC
cdr3_aa: CAWNGGRGNGYTF

j_call: TRBJ1-5
clone_size: -
v_call: TRBV7-9
d_call: TRBD1
cdr3_nt: TGTGCCAGCAGCTCTAGGACAGGGGAATTGGAAGATCAGCCCCAGCATTTT
cdr3_aa: CASSSRTGELEDQPQHF

j_call: TRBJ2-1
clone_size: -
v_call: TRBV5-1
d_call: -
cdr3_nt: TGCGCCAGCAGCTTGGGCTCAGGGGCCTCCTACAATGAGCAGTTCTTC
cdr3_aa: CASSLGSGASYNEQFF

j_call: TRBJ2-3
clone_size: -
v_call: TRBV7-2
d_call: -
cdr3_nt: TGTGCCAGCAGCTCGCGAGGACAGACAGATACGCAGTATTTT
cdr3_aa: CASSSRGQTDTQYF

j_call: TRBJ1-2
clone_size: -
v_call: TRBV7-2
d_call: TRBD1
cdr3_nt: TGTGCCAGCAGCTCTCGACAGGGGGCGTATGATGGCTACACCTTC
cdr3_aa: CASSSRQGAYDGYTF

j_call: TRBJ2-7
clone_size: -
v_call: TRBV7-2
d_call: TRBD2
cdr3_nt: TGTGCCAGCAGCCCCGGGGTAGCGGGGGGGCGGTACGAGCAGTACTTC
cdr3_aa: CASSPGVAGGRYEQYF

j_call: TRBJ1-2
clone_size: -
v_call: TRBV9
d_call: -
cdr3_nt: TGTGCCAGCAGCCTTCAGGGCCATGCTAACTATGGCTACACCTTC
cdr3_aa: CASSLQGHANYGYTF

j_call: TRBJ1-1
clone_size: -
v_call: TRBV28
d_call: -
cdr3_nt: TGTGCCAGCACCCGGACAGCGAACACTGAAGCTTTCTTT
cdr3_aa: CASTRTANTEAFF

j_call: TRBJ1-5
clone_size: -
v_call: TRBV2
d_call: -
cdr3_nt: TGTGCCAGCAGTGGACGGGAGGTAAGGCCCCAGCATTTT
cdr3_aa: CASSGREVRPQHF